This section outlines one T cell receptor (beta chain) sequence together with its context. Data came from immunoSEQ multiplex PCR; TCRdb stores just in-frame clones and leaves some out. The sample holds approximately 300,000 clones; roughly 89% are singletons and the top ten take about 4.6%. The data were obtained in a study of blood T cell repertoires in COVID-19. The CDR3 is 13 amino acids. Between the trimmed V and J ends, which lost 3 bases and 4 bases, there was a span of 8 bases. Germline V gene data show CDR1 as SGHTA and CDR2 as FQGNSA. This clonotype was obtained from a man aged 40-49 years with acute or convalescent COVID-19. V and J are TRBV7-2 and TRBJ2-3, with D possibly matching TRBD1 (6 bases). The sample comprised peripheral blood. DNA of the CDR3: TGTGCCAGCAGCTTTGAGGGGGCAGATACGCAGTATTTT. Protein: CASSFEGADTQYF.